The clone carrying this T cell receptor beta chain was observed once. This sample is part of a study of identifying expanded T cells in peripheral blood. The assay was immunoSEQ multiplex PCR, and TCRdb's table has in-frame clones only and misses some. The sample lists about 81,000 clones, roughly 84% occurring once. This CDR3 comprises 15 residues. CDR1 SGHTA and CDR2 FQGNSA come from the germline V gene. Trimming shortened V by 3 bases and J by 4 bases, and 15 bases separated the two germline ends. The receptor was isolated from a person aged 18 to 75 in good health. The chain has TRBV7-2 and TRBJ2-5, with D tentatively TRBD1 (6 bases). The sequencing sample was made of blood. The DNA for the CDR3 is TGTGCCAGCAGCTTTTTGGGGGACAAACCAGAGACCCAGTACTTC. It encodes CASSFLGDKPETQYF.